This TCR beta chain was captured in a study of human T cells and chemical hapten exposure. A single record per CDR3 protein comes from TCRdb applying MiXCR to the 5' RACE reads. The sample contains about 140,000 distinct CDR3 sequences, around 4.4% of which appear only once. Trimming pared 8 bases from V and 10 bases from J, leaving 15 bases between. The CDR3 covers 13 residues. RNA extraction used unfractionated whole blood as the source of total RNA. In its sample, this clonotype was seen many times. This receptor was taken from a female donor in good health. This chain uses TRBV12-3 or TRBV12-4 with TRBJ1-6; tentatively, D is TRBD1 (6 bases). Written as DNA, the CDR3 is TGTGCCAGCCTGGGCAGGGGCTACTCACCCCTCCACTTT. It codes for CASLGRGYSPLHF.